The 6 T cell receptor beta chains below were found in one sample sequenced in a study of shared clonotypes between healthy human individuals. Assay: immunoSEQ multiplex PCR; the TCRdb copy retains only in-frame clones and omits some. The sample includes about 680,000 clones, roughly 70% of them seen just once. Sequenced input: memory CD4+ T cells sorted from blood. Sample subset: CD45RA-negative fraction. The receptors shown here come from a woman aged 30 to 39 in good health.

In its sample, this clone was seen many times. This CDR3 reads CASSAGGNNQPQHF. CDR3 DNA: TGTGCCAGCAGCGCCGGGGGGAACAATCAGCCCCAGCATTTT. The chain is built from TRBV6-4 and TRBJ1-5, with D tentatively TRBD1 (5 bases). Between the trimmed V and J ends, which lost 6 bases and 3 bases, there was a span of 12 bases. The CDR3 extends over 14 amino acids. The germline V gene has CDR1 MRHNA and CDR2 SNTAGT.

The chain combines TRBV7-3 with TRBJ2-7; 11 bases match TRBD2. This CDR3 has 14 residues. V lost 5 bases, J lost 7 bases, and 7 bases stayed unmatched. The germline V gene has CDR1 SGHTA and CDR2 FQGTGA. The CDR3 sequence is CASSPLGTSGEQYF. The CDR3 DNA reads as TGTGCCAGCAGCCCACTTGGGACTAGCGGTGAGCAGTACTTC.

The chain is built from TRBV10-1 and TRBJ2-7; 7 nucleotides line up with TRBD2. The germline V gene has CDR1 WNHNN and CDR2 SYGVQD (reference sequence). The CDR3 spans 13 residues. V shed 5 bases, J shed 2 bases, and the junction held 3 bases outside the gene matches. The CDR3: CASSPGTTYEQYF. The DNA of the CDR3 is TGCGCCAGCAGTCCCGGGACTACCTACGAGCAGTACTTC.

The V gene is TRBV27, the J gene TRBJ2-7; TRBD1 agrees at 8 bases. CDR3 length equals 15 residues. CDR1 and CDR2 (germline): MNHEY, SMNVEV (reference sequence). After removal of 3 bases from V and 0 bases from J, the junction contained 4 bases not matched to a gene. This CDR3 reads CASSFQGASSYEQYF. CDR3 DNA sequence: TGTGCCAGCAGTTTCCAGGGGGCTAGCTCCTACGAGCAGTACTTC.

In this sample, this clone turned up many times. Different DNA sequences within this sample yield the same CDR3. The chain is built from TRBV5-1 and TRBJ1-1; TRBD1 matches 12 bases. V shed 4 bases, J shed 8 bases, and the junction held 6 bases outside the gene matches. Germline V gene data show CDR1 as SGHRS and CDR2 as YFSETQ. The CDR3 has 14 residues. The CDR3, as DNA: TGCGCCAGCAGCGTAGGGACAGGGGGCGTAGAAGCTTTCTTT. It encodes CASSVGTGGVEAFF. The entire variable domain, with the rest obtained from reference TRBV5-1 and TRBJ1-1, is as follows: KAGVTQTPRYLIKTRGQQVTLSCSPISGHRSVSWYQQTPGQGLQFLFEYFSETQRNKGNFPGRFSGRQFSNSRSEMNVSTLELGDSALYLCASSVGTGGVEAFFGQGTRLTVV.

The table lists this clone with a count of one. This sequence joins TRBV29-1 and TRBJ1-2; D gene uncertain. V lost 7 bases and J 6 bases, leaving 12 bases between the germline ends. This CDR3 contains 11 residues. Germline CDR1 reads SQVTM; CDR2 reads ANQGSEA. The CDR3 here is CSGKYRDGYTF. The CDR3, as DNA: TGCAGCGGAAAATATAGGGATGGCTACACCTTC.